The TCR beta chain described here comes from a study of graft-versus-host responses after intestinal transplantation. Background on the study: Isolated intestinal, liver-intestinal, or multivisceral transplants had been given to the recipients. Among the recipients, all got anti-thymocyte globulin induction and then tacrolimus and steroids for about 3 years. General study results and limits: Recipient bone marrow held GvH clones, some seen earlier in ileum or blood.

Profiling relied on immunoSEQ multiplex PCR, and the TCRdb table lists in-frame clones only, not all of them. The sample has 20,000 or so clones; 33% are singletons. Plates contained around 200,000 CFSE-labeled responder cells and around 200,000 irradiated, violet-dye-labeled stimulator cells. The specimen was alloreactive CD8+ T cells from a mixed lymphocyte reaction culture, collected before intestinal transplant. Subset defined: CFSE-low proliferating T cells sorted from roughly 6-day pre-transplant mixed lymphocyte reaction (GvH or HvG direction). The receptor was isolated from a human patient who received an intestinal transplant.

The CDR3, as DNA: TGTGCCAGCAGCTTAGGGGGAGATCAGCCCCAGCATTTT. It specifies CASSLGGDQPQHF. V is TRBV5-6 and J is TRBJ1-5; tentatively, D is TRBD1 (6 bases). V was cut by 2 bases and J by 5 bases, with 8 bases left in between. The CDR3 sequence is 13 residues long. The V gene's germline CDR1 is SGHDT and CDR2 YYEEEE.